What follows describes a single T cell receptor beta chain. Original processing notes: Reference gene primer amplification yielded estimated nucleated cell counts. Clones were read by immunoSEQ multiplex PCR, and TCRdb kept only the in-frame ones, dropping some. Clone size and the V and J calls come from that table; the DNA yielded D and trimming. The sample includes some 100,000 clones, about 91% of them seen just once. This record belongs to a study of blood T cell repertoires in COVID-19. Study-wide context: Specimens from acute and convalescent COVID-19 originated in the United States, Italy and Spain. In each case, the material was cDNA or gDNA derived from T cells, B-cell-depleted T cells, or PBMCs.

This CDR3 has 15 amino acids. V dropped 4 bases and J dropped 5 bases, with 12 bases sitting between them. Germline CDR1 reads MGHDK; CDR2 reads SYGVNS. V is TRBV25-1 and J is TRBJ1-6; no clear D. The sequencing sample was made of peripheral blood. This sequence originates from an elderly woman with active COVID-19. The DNA for the CDR3 is TGTGCCAGCAGTGGTACCGGGAGCGATAATTCACCCCTCCACTTT. It translates to CASSGTGSDNSPLHF.